The 27 T cell receptor beta chains in this list originate from one sample, sequenced in a study of cytomegalovirus exposure and HLA in healthy donors (TCRdb year 2017). Library prep was done by the immunoSEQ multiplex PCR assay. For the multiplex PCR, a mixture combining 60 forward primers for TCR Vbeta segments and 13 reverse primers for TCR Jbeta segments was used. TCRdb stores this immuneACCESS table with in-frame sequences only. Part of the clones is absent; in the studies checked, under half of the shortfall reflects unresolved V genes, and no reason is known for the rest. The sample table shows more than 95,000 clones, and over 9% are seen once. Around 5.9% of the sample rests with the top ten. The sequenced sample consisted of PBMCs. The receptors shown here come from a man aged 35 to 55 in good health and CMV-seropositive.

This clone has just a few counts. This sequence joins TRBV16 and TRBJ2-7; 9 nucleotides align to TRBD1. From germline, CDR1 is KGHSY and CDR2 FQNENV. The J segment lost 6 bases and the V segment lost 1 base, leaving 7 bases of the junction unmatched. The CDR3 spans 15 residues. The CDR3: CASSQYSGQGREQYF. The CDR3 nucleotides read TGTGCCAGCAGCCAATATTCGGGACAGGGTCGCGAGCAGTACTTC.

This clone was found a few times. This chain joins TRBV13 and TRBJ2-3; 7 bases match TRBD1. With 5 bases clipped from V and 4 bases from J, the junction kept 6 bases outside the gene matches. This CDR3 has 14 amino acids. Per germline, CDR1 PRHDT and CDR2 FYEKMQ (reference sequence). CDR3 amino acids: CASSTDREPDTQYF. The CDR3 DNA follows: TGTGCCAGCAGCACTGACAGGGAGCCAGATACGCAGTATTTT.

V gene TRBV5-4 combines with J gene TRBJ2-7; 8 bases map to TRBD1. The germline CDR1 and CDR2 sequences are SGHNT and YYREEE (reference sequence). J gave up 1 base and V 5 bases, and 8 bases lay outside the gene matches. The CDR3 totals 15 residues. CDR3 region: CASRLRDRPSYEQYF. The CDR3 coding sequence is TGTGCCAGCAGGTTAAGGGACAGGCCATCCTACGAGCAGTACTTC.

The chain is built from TRBV6-1 and TRBJ2-6, with no clear D. V was shortened by 3 bases and J by 0 bases, with 12 bases between the two germline ends. This CDR3 has 17 residues. CDR1 and CDR2 (germline): MNHNS, SASEGT. The CDR3 DNA reads as TGTGCCAGCAGTGACATGGTGCCCGGCTCTGGGGCCAACGTCCTGACTTTC. As protein: CASSDMVPGSGANVLTF.

The rearrangement links TRBV6-5 to TRBJ2-2, with 10 bases matching TRBD2. The V gene's germline CDR1 is MNHEY and CDR2 SVGAGI. V was clipped by 2 bases and J by 5 bases; unmatched bases: 2. The CDR3 runs 15 residues. CDR3: CASSYGTSVTGELFF. The CDR3 DNA reads TGTGCCAGCAGTTACGGGACTAGCGTTACCGGGGAGCTGTTTTTT.

The chain couples TRBV21-1 to TRBJ1-5; the table's D call, TRBD1, was not checked against the DNA. TRBV21-1 is classified as a pseudogene. This CDR3 is 22 amino acids long. CDR3 protein: CASSKNYCRIGQGDYSNQPQHF. The CDR3 DNA reads as TGTGCCAGCAGCAAAAATTATTGTCGGATCGGACAGGGGGATTATAGCAATCAGCCCCAGCATTTT.

The table lists this clone with a few counts. The chain is built from TRBV7-6 and TRBJ1-4; 7 nucleotides line up with TRBD1. The germline V gene encodes CDR1 SGHVS and CDR2 FNYEAQ. The CDR3 loop spans 15 amino acids. V gave up 5 bases and J gave up 5 bases; unmatched junction bases: 8. CDR3: CASSPRDRENEKLFF. Here the CDR3 DNA reads TGTGCCAGCAGCCCCCGGGACAGAGAGAATGAAAAACTGTTTTTT.

The chain's CDR3 is CATSRDPGSGVISYNEQFF. CDR3 nucleotides: TGTGCCACCAGCAGAGATCCGGGGTCGGGAGTCATCTCCTACAATGAGCAGTTCTTC. The chain combines TRBV15 with TRBJ2-1; D might be TRBD2 (6 bases). The CDR3 runs to 19 residues. V gave up 0 bases and J gave up 0 bases, with 18 bases separating them. Germline values: CDR1 LNHNV, CDR2 YYDKDF (reference sequence). Supplemented by reference TRBV15 and TRBJ2-1, the full variable domain reads DAMVIQNPRYQVTQFGKPVTLSCSQTLNHNVMYWYQQKSSQAPKLLFHYYDKDFNNEADTPDNFQSRRPNTSFCFLDIRSPGLGDTAMYLCATSRDPGSGVISYNEQFFGPGTRLTVL.

This clone has only a few counts. This chain connects TRBV4-2 to TRBJ2-2; D not certain. This CDR3 is 14 amino acids long. V lost 0 bases, J lost 5 bases, and 7 bases lay in between. Germline V gene sequence: CDR1 LGHNA, CDR2 YNFKEQ. CDR3 nucleotides: TGTGCCAGCAGCCAAGATGACACGACCGGGGAGCTGTTTTTT. It specifies CASSQDDTTGELFF.

Concerning this clone: A far larger clone lies a single base away; this is likely a read error. This chain links TRBV27 with TRBJ1-1; 8 bases map to TRBD1. Germline loops: CDR1 MNHEY, CDR2 SMNVEV (reference sequence). With 2 bases clipped from V and 6 bases from J, the junction kept 11 bases outside the gene matches. This CDR3 has 16 amino acids. DNA for the CDR3: TGTGCCAGCAGTTTAACCCTTGGGACAGGTTCCCCTGAAGCTTTCTTT. Translating it yields CASSLTLGTGSPEAFF.

This clone showed up just a few times. The chain links TRBV4-2 to TRBJ1-5, with TRBD1 matching 8 bases. Germline V gene sequence: CDR1 LGHNA, CDR2 YNFKEQ. V lost 1 base and J lost 0; bases outside the gene matches: 5. This CDR3 contains 17 residues. CDR3 coding DNA: TGTGCCAGCAGCCAAGTTATGACAGGGGATAGCAATCAGCCCCAGCATTTT. Amino acids: CASSQVMTGDSNQPQHF.

The chain combines TRBV9 with TRBJ2-7, with TRBD2 as a possible D gene (6 bases). Germline loops: CDR1 SGDLS, CDR2 YYNGEE. The CDR3 loop spans 15 amino acids. The V end was cut by 2 bases, the J end by 6 bases, with 18 bases between. In DNA form, the CDR3 reads TGTGCCAGCAGCGTGGACCCTCAGACTAGATCCGAGCAGTACTTC. It is translated as CASSVDPQTRSEQYF. The entire variable domain, with the rest obtained from reference TRBV9 and TRBJ2-7, is as follows: DSGVTQTPKHLITATGQRVTLRCSPRSGDLSVYWYQQSLDQGLQFLIQYYNGEERAKGNILERFSAQQFPDLHSELNLSSLELGDSALYFCASSVDPQTRSEQYFGPGTRLTVT.

This chain connects TRBV7-9 to TRBJ2-7; D is ambiguous. The V gene's germline CDR1 is SEHNR and CDR2 FQNEAQ (reference sequence). The CDR3 loop spans 13 amino acids. Deletions cut 5 bases from V and 5 bases from J, with 13 bases between. The CDR3, as DNA: TGTGCCAGCAGCCCCCAGAATACCCACGAGCAGTACTTC. This translates into CASSPQNTHEQYF.

V gene TRBV7-2 combines with J gene TRBJ1-2, with D unclear. The CDR3 has 14 amino acids. From germline, CDR1 is SGHTA and CDR2 FQGNSA. Trimming took 1 base from V and 0 from J, leaving 6 bases between them. The CDR3: CASSLVTANYGYTF. The CDR3 nucleotides read TGTGCCAGCAGCTTAGTAACAGCTAACTATGGCTACACCTTC.

J is TRBJ1-5 and V is TRBV5-7, with a tentative D call TRBD1 (6 bases). TRBV5-7 belongs to the ORF category, with a function that is uncertain. V lost 1 base and J 5 bases, leaving 13 bases between the germline ends. The CDR3 is made up of 15 amino acids. The chain's CDR3 is CASSLSQGMDQPQHF. The CDR3 coding sequence is TGTGCCAGCAGCTTGAGCCAGGGGATGGATCAGCCCCAGCATTTT.

The genes are TRBV4-2 and TRBJ2-1, with D possibly TRBD2 on 5 matching bases. The germline V and J ends were trimmed by 3 bases and 5 bases, with 11 bases remaining between them. This CDR3 is 14 amino acids long. CDR1 is LGHNA, CDR2 YNFKEQ, per germline. CDR3 loop: CASSHIGVDNEQFF. CDR3 nucleotide sequence: TGTGCCAGCAGCCATATCGGGGTGGACAATGAGCAGTTCTTC.

The chain has TRBV6-5 and TRBJ2-7, with 9 bases fitting TRBD2. The CDR3 consists of 15 residues. Trimming at V came to 0 bases and at J to 3 bases, leaving 3 bases not matched to a gene. Germline lookup yields CDR1 MNHEY and CDR2 SVGAGI. The CDR3, as DNA: TGTGCCAGCAGTTACTCAGCGGGAGGAATCTACGAGCAGTACTTC. Its translation is CASSYSAGGIYEQYF.

The chain employs TRBV4-2 and TRBJ2-1; possibly TRBD2 for D (5 bases). Germline V gene lookup returns CDR1 LGHNA and CDR2 YNFKEQ. V shed 5 bases and J shed 4 bases, with 9 bases lying between them. The CDR3 is 13 amino acids. The CDR3: CASSGQRYNEQFF. CDR3 coding DNA: TGTGCCAGCAGCGGCCAGCGGTACAATGAGCAGTTCTTC.

V usage is TRBV9 and J usage is TRBJ2-7, with 8 bases matching TRBD1. Germline lookup yields CDR1 SGDLS and CDR2 YYNGEE. The CDR3 extends over 14 amino acids. With V trimmed by 3 bases and J by 6 bases, 8 bases remained unmatched. The CDR3 DNA follows: TGTGCCAGCAGCGACCGACCCACAGGGGGCGAGCAGTACTTC. It codes for CASSDRPTGGEQYF.

This clone was detected a few times. J is TRBJ2-4 and V is TRBV30, with TRBD2 matching over 12 bases. The trim removed 2 bases at V and 7 bases at J, leaving 6 bases unmatched. There are 15 residues in the CDR3. Germline V gene sequence: CDR1 GTSNPN, CDR2 SVGIG (reference sequence). CDR3 DNA sequence: TGTGCCTGGAGTCTAGCGGGAGGGGACGTGAACATTCAGTACTTC. It yields the protein CAWSLAGGDVNIQYF.

This clone was seen more than once but under ten times. The chain joins TRBV5-5 to TRBJ2-6; D is ambiguous. Trimming pared 3 bases from V and 2 bases from J, leaving 12 bases between. The CDR3 spans 16 residues. CDR1 and CDR2 (germline): SGHKS, YYEKEE (reference sequence). CDR3 sequence (DNA): TGTGCCAGCAGCTCGACATATGCGACTGGGGCCAACGTCCTGACTTTC. This codes for CASSSTYATGANVLTF.

This clone was seen a handful of times. The chain combines TRBV30 with TRBJ2-1, with D maybe TRBD1 (5 bases). Germline V CDR1 and CDR2: GTSNPN, SVGIG (reference sequence). CDR3 length: 17 amino acids. Trimming stripped 0 bases from V and 0 bases from J, with 15 bases between. As DNA, the CDR3 is TGTGCCTGGAGTGTATTTGTGGGGCTTAGCTCCTACAATGAGCAGTTCTTC. It translates to CAWSVFVGLSSYNEQFF.

This clone was recorded a few times. This chain connects TRBV4-2 to TRBJ2-2, with a weak D call TRBD2 (5 bases). The CDR3 length is 17 residues. V was cut by 0 bases and J by 1 base, with 12 bases left in between. Germline V CDR1 and CDR2: LGHNA, YNFKEQ. As DNA, the CDR3 is TGTGCCAGCAGCCAAGATAGTTTAAGCGGGAACACCGGGGAGCTGTTTTTT. This codes for CASSQDSLSGNTGELFF.

The chain carries TRBV15 and TRBJ2-3; 9 nucleotides line up with TRBD2. The J segment lost 0 bases and the V segment lost 8 bases, leaving 3 bases of the junction unmatched. The CDR3 loop spans 14 amino acids. CDR1 and CDR2 (germline): LNHNV, YYDKDF (reference sequence). As DNA, the CDR3 is TGTGCCACCTCTAGCGGGGTTAGCACAGATACGCAGTATTTT. This translates into CATSSGVSTDTQYF.

This clone was detected only a few times. The J gene is TRBJ2-1, the V gene TRBV9, with TRBD1 matching 7 bases. This CDR3 comprises 15 residues. In germline, CDR1 is SGDLS, CDR2 YYNGEE. Losses at the gene ends were 4 bases for V and 4 bases for J; bases not matched to a gene: 8. The DNA of the CDR3 is TGTGCCAGCAGCAAGGCCGGGACAGCTTACAATGAGCAGTTCTTC. Translating it yields CASSKAGTAYNEQFF.

There are a few counts of this clone. The chain combines TRBV7-8 with TRBJ1-5, with D maybe TRBD1 (5 bases). Germline V gives CDR1 SGHVS, CDR2 FQNEAQ. The V and J ends lost 1 base and 6 bases respectively, with 19 bases between them. CDR3 length: 17 amino acids. CDR3 DNA: TGTGCCAGCAGCTTAGTTATTGGGGGGATATTTTCTCAGCCCCAGCATTTT. Its protein product is CASSLVIGGIFSQPQHF. The whole variable domain, filled in from reference TRBV7-8 and TRBJ1-5, reads GAGVSQSPRYKVAKRGQDVALRCDPISGHVSLFWYQQALGQGPEFLTYFQNEAQLDKSGLPSDRFFAERPEGSVSTLKIQRTQQEDSAVYLCASSLVIGGIFSQPQHFGDGTRLSIL.

This clone was counted a few times. This chain connects TRBV6-5 to TRBJ2-1, with D perhaps TRBD2 (5 bases). V shed 0 bases and J shed 8 bases, with 8 bases lying between them. Germline assignment: CDR1 MNHEY and CDR2 SVGAGI. The CDR3 covers 13 residues. CDR3 residues: CASSYSRGYEQFF. CDR3 bases: TGTGCCAGCAGTTACTCGAGAGGGTATGAGCAGTTCTTC.